This T cell receptor (beta chain) was observed in a study of CD8 T cells in ankylosing spondylitis (dated 2017 in TCRdb). Notes on the research overall: To find TCR variants linked to disease, the study profiled T cell receptor beta repertoires in ankylosing spondylitis patients and healthy donors. The whole study cohort included 85 to 120 healthy donors and about two dozen ankylosing spondylitis patients. Peripheral blood samples were taken, and synovial fluid was additionally collected from ankylosing spondylitis patients. Results the study describes overall, beyond this receptor: A CD8+ phenotype was shown by the disease-linked clones, which were found at relatively low frequencies in peripheral blood. The disease-linked clones were reported as significantly enriched in matched synovial fluid samples from ankylosing spondylitis patients. A TCR beta motif of 8 or 9 highly homologous amino acid variants appeared characteristic of blood from ankylosing spondylitis patients. Some of the motif variants had been reported before in the synovial fluid and blood of reactive arthritis patients, a finding that suggests common disease-initiation mechanisms.

CDR1 and CDR2, looked up from the germline V gene, are LGHNA and YSLEER. The cysteine opens and the phenylalanine closes a CDR3 of 16 amino acids. The entry retains the CDR3 DNA only, 48 bases that are in frame from base 1. V ends up 3 bases short and J 5 bases short, with an unmatched junction base count of 11. This clonotype appeared many times. Its antigen remains unidentified. Qualities for individual bases were not recorded, and no much larger clone is one base off. The sequencing machine was an Illumina HiSeq 2500. Quantitative 5'-RACE with molecular barcodes was the method used to prepare the TCR beta libraries. The original methods were these. A new computational method based on a probabilistic model of VDJ rearrangement was used to identify disease-linked TCR variants. The public reads were quality trimmed at Q25 with fastp and then assembled into clones with MiXCR by TCRdb, keeping productive beta chains. Merged by CDR3 protein, the rows form single entries marked with the most common genes and DNA. TCRdb's processing, not the study's, gives the V and J calls here. The sample records more than 400,000 distinct CDR3 sequences, roughly 5.3% of which are singletons. 3% to 4.5% of the sample goes to the ten largest clones.

Sequencing used blood, either unsorted or a sorted T cell fraction (not recorded which). This sequence was found in a male donor with ankylosing spondylitis. This receptor chain uses TRBV4-3 and TRBJ1-2; 8 of the junction bases match TRBD1. The nucleotide sequence is TGCGCCAGCAGCCAGAATTCAGGGGGCGCCGGGTATGGCTACACCTTC. Its protein product is CASSQNSGGAGYGYTF.